This entry lists 26 T cell receptor beta chains sequenced from one sample in a study of cytomegalovirus exposure and HLA in healthy donors (dated by TCRdb to the late 2010s). The receptor library was made with the immunoSEQ multiplex PCR assay. TCRdb took this table from immuneACCESS and kept in-frame rearrangements with V and J called. Such tables lack part of the clones; where checked against another copy, unresolved V genes explain under half of the gap, and the rest is unexplained. Counted in this sample were some 250,000 clones; roughly 90% of them appeared once. The ten largest account for under 0.4% of the sample. The sample was PBMCs. The receptors were gathered from a woman between 18 and 29 years old in good health and CMV-seronegative.

The V call is TRBV6-1, the J call TRBJ2-3, with a tentative D call TRBD1 (6 bases). The CDR3 sequence is 14 residues long. The V end lost 4 bases, the J end lost 5 bases, and 13 bases lay between the germline ends. Germline-derived CDR1 and CDR2 are MNHNS and SASEGT. The CDR3 bases are TGTGCCAGCAGTGTGCAGGGGACCAAAGATACGCAGTATTTT. Its protein product is CASSVQGTKDTQYF.

The J gene is TRBJ1-5, the V gene TRBV2; 12 bases are shared with TRBD1. Trimming took 8 bases from V and 7 from J; bases not matched to a gene: 21. Germline V lookup: CDR1 SNHLY, CDR2 FYNNEI. This CDR3 is 19 amino acids long. CDR3 sequence: CASASPGTGGYGRTQPQHF. CDR3 bases: TGTGCCAGCGCCTCCCCCGGGACAGGGGGCTATGGGAGAACGCAGCCCCAGCATTTT.

The J gene is TRBJ1-1, the V gene TRBV7-2; D is possibly TRBD1 (6 bases). Germline lookup yields CDR1 SGHTA and CDR2 FQGNSA. Trimming took off 5 bases at V and 0 bases at J, with 25 bases between the two ends. The CDR3 totals 19 residues. As DNA, the CDR3 is TGTGCCAGCAGCCGCGCCGGGACAAGCCACACCGGGGTGAACACTGAAGCTTTCTTT. This codes for CASSRAGTSHTGVNTEAFF.

The V and J genes are TRBV6-1 and TRBJ2-7; 7 bases align to TRBD2. This CDR3 comprises 14 residues. V was pared by 6 bases and J by 3 bases, with 8 bases of the junction left unmatched. Germline CDR1 is MNHNS and CDR2 is SASEGT. The CDR3, as DNA: TGTGCCAGCAGCCGGGGAGGGGCGAACTACGAGCAGTACTTC. Protein: CASSRGGANYEQYF.

This CDR3 reads CASSLVGGNEKLFF. The CDR3, as DNA: TGTGCCAGCAGCTTAGTCGGAGGAAATGAAAAACTGTTTTTT. V and J are TRBV7-2 and TRBJ1-4; D not resolved. Germline CDR1 is SGHTA and CDR2 is FQGNSA. Trimming removed 1 base at V and 5 bases at J, with 8 bases between. This CDR3 is built from 14 residues.

The chain employs TRBV6-4 and TRBJ2-2; 10 bases agree with TRBD1. With 6 bases clipped from V and 5 bases from J, the junction kept 6 bases outside the gene matches. CDR3 length equals 15 residues. Germline V gene data show CDR1 as MRHNA and CDR2 as SNTAGT. Written as DNA, the CDR3 is TGTGCCAGCAGCTCCGGGACAGGGGAGACCGGGGAGCTGTTTTTT. The encoded protein is CASSSGTGETGELFF.

As DNA, the CDR3 is TGTGCCACCAGCAGAGATGAAGGGACAAGTAGCGAGCAGTTCTTC. Protein: CATSRDEGTSSEQFF. This chain connects TRBV15 to TRBJ2-1; TRBD1 might be the D (6 bases). This CDR3 comprises 15 residues. V was pared by 0 bases and J by 10 bases, with 16 bases between. Germline-derived CDR1 and CDR2 are LNHNV and YYDKDF (reference sequence).

CDR3 bases: TGTGCCACCAAACTAGCGGCAAACAATGAGCAGTTCTTC. This codes for CATKLAANNEQFF. The chain uses TRBV27 and TRBJ2-1; 8 nucleotides line up with TRBD2. The CDR3 contains 13 residues. After removal of 10 bases from V and 5 bases from J, the junction contained 7 bases not matched to a gene. Germline values: CDR1 MNHEY, CDR2 SMNVEV (reference sequence).

This rearrangement joins TRBV11-2 to TRBJ1-2; 9 bases are shared with TRBD1. This CDR3 region has 14 residues. Germline CDR1 reads SGHAT; CDR2 reads FQNNGV. Losses at the gene ends were 6 bases for V and 4 bases for J; bases not matched to a gene: 6. CDR3 sequence reads: CASRDTGGGYGYTF. The CDR3 DNA sequence: TGTGCCAGCAGGGATACAGGGGGCGGCTATGGCTACACCTTC.

As regards this clone: Other DNA sequences within the sample encode an identical CDR3. The chain employs TRBV5-1 and TRBJ2-5, with 7 nucleotides matching TRBD1. Trimming at V came to 4 bases and at J to 0 bases, leaving 3 bases not matched to a gene. There are 14 residues in the CDR3. Germline V gives CDR1 SGHRS, CDR2 YFSETQ. The DNA for the CDR3 is TGCGCCAGCAGCCTGGGACAGTACCAAGAGACCCAGTACTTC. Translation: CASSLGQYQETQYF.

The chain employs TRBV7-3 and TRBJ2-5; D call uncertain. Per the germline V gene, CDR1 is SGHTA and CDR2 is FQGTGA. V lost 2 bases and J lost 5, with 15 bases in between. This CDR3 contains 15 residues. CDR3 sequence: CASSLGLGQIETQYF. CDR3 in DNA: TGTGCCAGCAGCTTAGGGCTCGGTCAGATCGAGACCCAGTACTTC. The full variable domain, with the rest looked up from reference TRBV7-3 and TRBJ2-5, is GAGVSQTPSNKVTEKGKYVELRCDPISGHTALYWYRQSLGQGPEFLIYFQGTGAADDSGLPNDRFFAVRPEGSVSTLKIQRTERGDSAVYLCASSLGLGQIETQYFGPGTRLLVL.

V gene TRBV7-8 combines with J gene TRBJ1-2, with 8 bases fitting TRBD1. J lost 3 bases, V lost 4 bases, and 16 bases had no gene match. The germline CDR1 and CDR2 sequences are SGHVS and FQNEAQ. CDR3 size: 18 residues. CDR3 residues: CASSSPIGSGTGDYGYTF. The CDR3 bases are TGTGCCAGCAGCTCTCCGATTGGCTCCGGGACAGGAGACTATGGCTACACCTTC.

This chain connects TRBV7-9 to TRBJ1-6; D perhaps matches TRBD1 (5 bases). V gave up 0 bases and J gave up 9 bases, with 12 bases separating them. The CDR3 length is 15 residues. The germline V gene has CDR1 SEHNR and CDR2 FQNEAQ (reference sequence). Written as DNA, the CDR3 is TGTGCCAGCAGCTTAGCGGGGGGAAATCCTTCACCCCTCCACTTT. It codes for CASSLAGGNPSPLHF.

The chain couples TRBV2 to TRBJ2-1, with 9 nucleotides matching TRBD1. Trimming took 8 bases from V and 0 from J; bases not matched to a gene: 17. Germline CDR1 is SNHLY and CDR2 is FYNNEI. The CDR3 loop spans 19 amino acids. Here the CDR3 DNA reads TGTGCCAGCGGTGGGGACAGGGTACGACTAGGGAGCTCCTACAATGAGCAGTTCTTC. Amino acids: CASGGDRVRLGSSYNEQFF.

The V gene is TRBV4-1, the J gene TRBJ1-2, with 8 bases identical to TRBD1. V shed 1 base and J 7 bases; nucleotides not matched to a gene: 5. This CDR3 region has 14 residues. Germline CDR1 MGHRA, CDR2 YSYEKL. The CDR3 here is CASSQVQGVGGYTF. As DNA, the CDR3 is TGCGCCAGCAGCCAAGTACAGGGGGTGGGTGGCTACACCTTC.

CDR3 sequence: CASSLDGQGQFF. The CDR3, as DNA: TGCGCCAGCAGCTTGGACGGACAGGGGCAATTTTTT. V is TRBV5-1 and J is TRBJ1-4; 9 bases are shared with TRBD1. The CDR3 sequence is 12 residues long. Germline lookup yields CDR1 SGHRS and CDR2 YFSETQ. After removal of 0 bases from V and 17 bases from J, the junction contained 5 bases not matched to a gene.

The chain carries TRBV6-5 and TRBJ2-1; 10 bases are a match to TRBD1. The CDR3 totals 14 residues. V dropped 8 bases and J dropped 4; count of bases not matched to a gene: 5. Germline CDR1 and CDR2: MNHEY and SVGAGI. CDR3 loop: CASGMGQGYNEQFF. The CDR3 DNA reads as TGTGCCAGCGGTATGGGACAGGGGTACAATGAGCAGTTCTTC.

The rearrangement links TRBV6-1 to TRBJ1-3; D is unresolved. The ends were cut back, 3 bases at V and 3 bases at J, with 9 bases in the middle. CDR3 size: 14 residues. CDR1 is MNHNS and CDR2 is SASEGT in the germline V gene. For the CDR3, the DNA is TGTGCCAGCAGTGAGTCCCAGATTGGAAACACCATATATTTT. The encoded protein is CASSESQIGNTIYF.

The rearrangement links TRBV19 to TRBJ2-1; 8 bases are a match to TRBD2. Germline trimming cut 2 bases from V and 0 bases from J; bases unmatched to any gene: 6. The CDR3 covers 17 residues. Per germline, CDR1 LNHDA and CDR2 SQIVND (reference sequence). The CDR3 reads CASSISRGGRSYNEQFF. The CDR3 DNA sequence: TGTGCCAGTAGTATATCCCGCGGGGGGCGCTCCTACAATGAGCAGTTCTTC. Full variable domain (rest looked up from reference TRBV19 and TRBJ2-1): DGGITQSPKYLFRKEGQNVTLSCEQNLNHDAMYWYRQDPGQGLRLIYYSQIVNDFQKGDIAEGYSVSREKKESFPLTVTSAQKNPTAFYLCASSISRGGRSYNEQFFGPGTRLTVL.

This clone showed up just once. The CDR3 region is CASSPRGQGRNQPQHF. CDR3 coding DNA: TGTGCCAGCAGTCCGCGCGGACAGGGGCGTAATCAGCCCCAGCATTTT. This rearrangement joins TRBV27 to TRBJ1-5; 9 bases map to TRBD1. V dropped 5 bases and J dropped 4; count of bases not matched to a gene: 9. Germline V gives CDR1 MNHEY, CDR2 SMNVEV (reference sequence). The CDR3 consists of 16 residues.

This clone has only a few counts. The chain employs TRBV27 and TRBJ2-7, with TRBD1 matching 11 bases. The germline V gene encodes CDR1 MNHEY and CDR2 SMNVEV (reference sequence). The CDR3 has 15 amino acids. V gave up 5 bases and J gave up 2 bases; unmatched junction bases: 5. The CDR3 spells CASSPGQGAAYEQYF. DNA for the CDR3: TGTGCCAGCAGTCCTGGACAGGGGGCGGCCTACGAGCAGTACTTC.

CDR3 nucleotide sequence: TGTGCCAGTAGTATTAGCGGGGGCACAGATACGCAGTATTTT. Protein product: CASSISGGTDTQYF. The chain couples TRBV19 to TRBJ2-3; the match to TRBD2 covers 8 bases. Per germline, CDR1 LNHDA and CDR2 SQIVND (reference sequence). The CDR3 totals 14 residues. With 3 bases clipped from V and 1 base from J, the junction kept 0 bases outside the gene matches.

Remarks on this clone: The identical CDR3 is also encoded by other nucleotide sequences in the sample. The V call is TRBV6-5, the J call TRBJ1-2; 9 nucleotides align to TRBD1. This CDR3 is 11 amino acids long. The V and J ends lost 5 bases and 8 bases, in that order; junction bases with no gene match: 0. In germline, CDR1 is MNHEY, CDR2 SVGAGI. The CDR3 DNA reads as TGTGCCAGCAGTACAGGGGGCGGCTACACCTTC. This translates into CASSTGGGYTF.

Only a few counts were recorded for this clone. This chain uses TRBV2 with TRBJ2-7; possibly TRBD2 for D (6 bases). CDR3 length: 13 amino acids. The ends were cut back, 7 bases at V and 1 base at J, with 11 bases in the middle. The germline CDR1 and CDR2 sequences are SNHLY and FYNNEI. The CDR3 region has the DNA TGTGCCAGCATGGGACTCGGATCCTACGAGCAGTACTTC. Translating it yields CASMGLGSYEQYF.

This chain connects TRBV28 to TRBJ1-3; D gene uncertain. The CDR3 is 16 amino acids. V lost 3 bases and J lost 3, with 15 bases in between. The germline CDR1 and CDR2 sequences are MDHEN and SYDVKM. The CDR3 nucleotides read TGTGCCAGCAGTTTGAGCCGGGATCGCCATGGAAACACCATATATTTT. Amino acid sequence: CASSLSRDRHGNTIYF.

This chain joins TRBV30 and TRBJ1-5; D possibly corresponds to TRBD1 (6 bases). CDR3 length: 14 residues. V shed 2 bases and J shed 1 base, with 9 bases lying between them. Germline assignment: CDR1 GTSNPN and CDR2 SVGIG (reference sequence). CDR3 loop: CAWSPGQSNQPQHF. The CDR3 nucleotides are TGTGCCTGGAGTCCAGGACAGAGCAATCAGCCCCAGCATTTT.